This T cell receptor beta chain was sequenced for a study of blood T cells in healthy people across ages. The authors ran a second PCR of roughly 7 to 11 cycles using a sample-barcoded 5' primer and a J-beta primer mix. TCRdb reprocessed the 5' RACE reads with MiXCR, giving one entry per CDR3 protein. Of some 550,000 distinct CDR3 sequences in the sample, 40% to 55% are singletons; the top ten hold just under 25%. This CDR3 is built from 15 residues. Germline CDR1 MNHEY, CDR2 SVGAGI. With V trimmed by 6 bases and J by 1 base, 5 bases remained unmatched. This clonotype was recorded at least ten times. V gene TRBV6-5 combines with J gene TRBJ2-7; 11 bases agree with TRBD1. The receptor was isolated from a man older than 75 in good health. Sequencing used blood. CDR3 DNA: TGTGCCAGCAGCCGAGGACAGGGGGCTTCCTACGAGCAGTACTTC. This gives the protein CASSRGQGASYEQYF.